This T cell receptor (beta chain) was obtained from a study of blood T cell repertoires in COVID-19. Across the whole study: Samples taken during acute and convalescent COVID-19 were collected in the United States, Italy and Spain. T cells, B-cell-depleted T cells, or PBMCs provided the cDNA or gDNA that served as material.

The trim removed 7 bases at V and 3 bases at J, leaving 3 bases unmatched. Germline loops: CDR1 SNHLY, CDR2 FYNNEI. The CDR3 spans 14 residues. Profiling relied on immunoSEQ multiplex PCR, and the TCRdb table lists in-frame clones only, not all of them. The data show under 300,000 clones, with around 85% seen just once and around 1.8% held by the top ten. Participants were aged about 18 to 89 years from more than 20 US areas. The study assigned cohorts using participant-reported clinical history. This clone was counted a single time. The source of this sequence is a woman aged 45 to 65 who had recovered from COVID-19. The sequenced material came from PBMCs or T cells enriched from blood (not recorded which). The rearrangement links TRBV2 to TRBJ2-7; TRBD2 matches 13 bases. The CDR3 loop is CASNRLAGGYEQYF. CDR3 nucleotides: TGTGCCAGCAATAGACTAGCGGGGGGCTACGAGCAGTACTTC.